This TCR beta chain was found in a study of T cell responses to AZD1222 COVID-19 vaccine. With regard to this clone: No antigen is known for it.

Sequenced by immunoSEQ multiplex PCR; TCRdb stores in-frame clones only, minus some. The sample has about 110,000 clones; roughly 87% are singletons. Overall study findings and caveats: Spike was spanned by vaccine-associated CD4 TCRs, with dominance at 160-218 and 743-854.

The CDR3 runs 15 residues. Losses at the gene ends were 0 bases for V and 6 bases for J; bases not matched to a gene: 8. Germline-derived CDR1 and CDR2 are SGHTA and FQGNSA. The chain has TRBV7-2 and TRBJ2-7; TRBD2 matches 7 bases. The sequences come from peripheral blood, collected on day 0 of AZD1222 vaccination. This TCR came from an adult in good health. The CDR3 DNA sequence: TGTGCCAGCAGCTTAGCGTTGCGGGGGACGTCCGAGCAGTACTTC. Translation gives CASSLALRGTSEQYF.